The 19 T cell receptor beta chains below come from one sample, sequenced in a study of identical twins. TCRdb processed the 5' RACE reads anew with MiXCR; each CDR3 protein has one entry. This sample has 550,000 to 800,000 distinct CDR3 sequences; just over 7% occur once, and the top ten carry roughly 1.6%. These data also formed part of another study, on yellow fever vaccine responses in identical twins.

Material: PBMCs. These receptors came from a woman aged 18-30 years in good health.

This clonotype was recorded a few times. The V and J genes are TRBV25-1 and TRBJ2-1, with D perhaps TRBD1 or TRBD2 (5 bases each). V was shortened by 4 bases and J by 5 bases, with 15 bases between the two germline ends. Germline CDR1 MGHDK, CDR2 SYGVNS. The CDR3 is 15 amino acids. As DNA, the CDR3 is TGTGCCAGCAGTGGCCAGGGAGAGCTTGACAATGAGCAGTTCTTC. Protein sequence: CASSGQGELDNEQFF.

This clonotype was counted between two and nine times. V gene TRBV2 combines with J gene TRBJ2-3; D is uncertain. The CDR3 extends over 15 amino acids. Germline V gene lookup returns CDR1 SNHLY and CDR2 FYNNEI. Trimming removed 3 bases at V and 3 bases at J, with 13 bases between. CDR3 nucleotide sequence: TGTGCCAGCAGTGATTGGGGTAGCTCAACAGATACGCAGTATTTT. Protein product: CASSDWGSSTDTQYF.

This clonotype has a count of ten or more. The V gene is TRBV2, the J gene TRBJ1-1; no clear D gene. Germline CDR1 is SNHLY and CDR2 is FYNNEI. Trimming shortened V by 1 base and J by 3 bases, and 12 bases separated the two germline ends. This CDR3 spans 15 amino acids. Here the CDR3 reads CASSEEPRLYTEAFF. The CDR3 region has the DNA TGTGCCAGCAGTGAAGAACCCCGTTTATACACTGAAGCTTTCTTT.

There are a few counts of this clonotype. This chain uses TRBV14 with TRBJ1-2; D is possibly TRBD1 (6 bases). Trimming took 4 bases from V and 2 from J, leaving 11 bases between them. Germline values: CDR1 SGHDN, CDR2 FVKESK. This CDR3 is 14 amino acids long. The CDR3 coding sequence is TGTGCCAGCAGCCGGGACAAGCAAAACTATGGCTACACCTTC. Translating gives CASSRDKQNYGYTF.

This clonotype was counted ten times or more. V gene TRBV5-6 combines with J gene TRBJ2-7, with 8 bases aligning to TRBD1. This CDR3 is built from 14 residues. The germline V gene has CDR1 SGHDT and CDR2 YYEEEE. The junction had 6 bases not matched to a gene; V was cut back by 4 bases and J by 3 bases. The CDR3 loop reads CASSKRDRIYEQYV. As DNA, the CDR3 is TGTGCCAGCAGCAAACGGGACAGGATCTACGAGCAGTACGTC.

This clonotype showed up many times. The chain couples TRBV6-4 to TRBJ2-1; D might be TRBD2 (5 bases). The CDR3 consists of 16 residues. Trimming stripped 6 bases from V and 0 bases from J, with 15 bases between. Germline V gene sequence: CDR1 MRHNA, CDR2 SNTAGT. CDR3 residues: CASSPRGKVSYNEQFF. CDR3 nucleotide sequence: TGTGCCAGCAGCCCCCGAGGGAAGGTCTCCTACAATGAGCAGTTCTTC.

V and J are TRBV12-3 or TRBV12-4 and TRBJ2-1; D may be TRBD2 (5 bases). The CDR3 has 15 amino acids. The ends were cut back, 3 bases at V and 8 bases at J, with 17 bases in the middle. CDR3 sequence reads: CASSLGALSGDEQFF. The CDR3 DNA reads TGTGCCAGCAGTTTGGGCGCCCTATCCGGGGATGAGCAGTTCTTC.

This clonotype was observed at least ten times. The chain couples TRBV6-5 to TRBJ2-5; TRBD1 agrees at 9 bases. Unmatched junction bases numbered 9, after V lost 2 bases and J lost 5 bases. This CDR3 is 16 amino acids long. Germline V gene lookup returns CDR1 MNHEY and CDR2 SVGAGI. The CDR3 here is CASSYTRDRVRETQYF. Written as DNA, the CDR3 is TGTGCCAGCAGTTACACCCGGGACAGGGTAAGGGAGACCCAGTACTTC.

This sequence joins TRBV6-5 and TRBJ2-1; 15 nucleotides agree with TRBD2. Germline V lookup: CDR1 MNHEY, CDR2 SVGAGI. Germline trimming cut 0 bases from V and 6 bases from J; bases unmatched to any gene: 3. This CDR3 spans 17 amino acids. CDR3 sequence reads: CASSYSGLAGGGNEQFF. The CDR3 nucleotides read TGTGCCAGCAGTTACTCTGGACTAGCGGGAGGGGGCAATGAGCAGTTCTTC.

The table lists this clonotype with a few counts. The chain recombines TRBV27 with TRBJ1-1, with D tentatively TRBD1 (6 bases). V was pared by 4 bases and J by 1 base, with 10 bases between. The CDR3 has 14 amino acids. CDR1 MNHEY and CDR2 SMNVEV come from the germline V gene (reference sequence). CDR3 sequence reads: CASSWGRGNTEAFF. The CDR3 DNA sequence: TGTGCCAGCAGTTGGGGGCGGGGGAACACTGAAGCTTTCTTT.

The rearrangement links TRBV3-1 to TRBJ2-3, with TRBD1 matching 9 bases. With 4 bases clipped from V and 4 bases from J, the junction kept 9 bases outside the gene matches. Germline assignment: CDR1 LGHDT and CDR2 YNNKEL (reference sequence). The CDR3 contains 16 residues. CDR3 DNA sequence: TGTGCCAGCAGCCGTCTCACAGGGGGCGGGGCAGATACGCAGTATTTT. Translation gives CASSRLTGGGADTQYF.

The V gene is TRBV14, the J gene TRBJ1-1; D is uncertain. The CDR3 consists of 12 residues. The V gene's germline CDR1 is SGHDN and CDR2 FVKESK. V was pared by 1 base and J by 8 bases, with 8 bases between. The CDR3 region has the DNA TGTGCCAGCAGCCAAGTACGGACGGAAGCTTTCTTT. As protein: CASSQVRTEAFF.

This clonotype came up a few times. This chain uses TRBV7-2 with TRBJ2-1, with 14 bases aligning to TRBD2. Germline trimming cut 3 bases from V and 8 bases from J; bases unmatched to any gene: 3. Per the germline V gene, CDR1 is SGHTA and CDR2 is FQGNSA. The CDR3 sequence is 15 residues long. CDR3 residues: CASSLTSGGADEQFF. Here the CDR3 DNA reads TGTGCCAGCAGCTTGACTAGCGGGGGGGCTGATGAGCAGTTCTTC.

Many counts were recorded for this clonotype. The V and J genes are TRBV7-7 and TRBJ2-1; 7 positions match TRBD1. CDR3 length: 15 amino acids. The germline CDR1 and CDR2 sequences are SSHAT and FNYEAQ (reference sequence). After removal of 2 bases from V and 5 bases from J, the junction contained 6 bases not matched to a gene. As DNA, the CDR3 is TGTGCCAGCAGCTTAAGGGACAGTCCCGACAATGAGCAGTTCTTC. Translating gives CASSLRDSPDNEQFF.

This clonotype was detected only a few times. The CDR3 here is CSADYLDTQYF. The DNA of the CDR3 is TGCAGTGCTGACTACCTGGATACGCAGTATTTT. V and J are TRBV20-1 and TRBJ2-3, with D perhaps TRBD2 (5 bases). Germline V gene sequence: CDR1 DFQATT, CDR2 SNEGSKA (reference sequence). The CDR3 covers 11 residues. The germline V and J ends were trimmed by 5 bases and 6 bases, with 9 bases remaining between them.

This clonotype was seen at least ten times. The V call is TRBV12-3 or TRBV12-4, the J call TRBJ1-2; TRBD1 might be the D (6 bases). V was shortened by 7 bases and J by 5 bases, with 20 bases between the two germline ends. This CDR3 region has 15 residues. The DNA of the CDR3 is TGTGCCAGCACCCAAGAGGGGGGGCGTCGATATGGCTACACCTTC. Translation: CASTQEGGRRYGYTF.

This clonotype was seen a handful of times. The chain has TRBV29-1 and TRBJ2-7; D may match TRBD1 or TRBD2 (5 bases each). This CDR3 comprises 13 residues. The germline V gene encodes CDR1 SQVTM and CDR2 ANQGSEA. V was pared by 5 bases and J by 0 bases, with 11 bases between. CDR3 sequence (DNA): TGCAGCGTTCCTGACGGGACCTCCTACGAGCAGTACTTC. Its protein product is CSVPDGTSYEQYF.

This clonotype came up a few times. The chain couples TRBV20-1 to TRBJ2-5; a possible D gene is TRBD1 (5 bases). The CDR3 contains 16 residues. V was cut by 4 bases and J by 2 bases, with 20 bases left in between. Germline loops: CDR1 DFQATT, CDR2 SNEGSKA (reference sequence). CDR3 bases: TGCAGTGCTAACAGCGTGGGGCCCGTGGGGCAAGAGACCCAGTACTTC. Its protein is CSANSVGPVGQETQYF.

This clonotype was counted ten times or more. The gene calls are TRBV12-3 or TRBV12-4 and TRBJ1-5; 8 bases are a match to TRBD1. Trimming took 4 bases from V and 5 from J; bases not matched to a gene: 4. The CDR3 is 14 residues long. The CDR3 is CASSSAGGYQPQHF. As DNA, the CDR3 is TGTGCCAGCAGTTCGGCAGGGGGCTATCAGCCCCAGCATTTT.